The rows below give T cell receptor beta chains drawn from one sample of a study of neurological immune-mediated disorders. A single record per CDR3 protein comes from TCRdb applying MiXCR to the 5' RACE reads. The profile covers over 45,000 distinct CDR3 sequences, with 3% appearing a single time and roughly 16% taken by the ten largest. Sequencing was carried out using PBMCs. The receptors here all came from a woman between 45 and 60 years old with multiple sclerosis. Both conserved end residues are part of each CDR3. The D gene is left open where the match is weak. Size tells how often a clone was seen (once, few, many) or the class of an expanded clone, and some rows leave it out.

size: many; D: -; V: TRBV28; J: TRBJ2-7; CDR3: CASSPRDYEQYF; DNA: TGTGCCAGCAGTCCAAGGGACTACGAGCAGTACTTC
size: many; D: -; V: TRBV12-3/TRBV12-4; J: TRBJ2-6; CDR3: CASSRTLLSSGANVLTF; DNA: TGTGCCAGCAGCAGAACCCTATTAAGCTCTGGGGCCAACGTCCTGACTTTC
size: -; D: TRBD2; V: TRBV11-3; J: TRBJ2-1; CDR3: CASSLDLLAGATYNEQFF; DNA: TGTGCCAGCAGCTTAGACCTACTAGCGGGAGCAACCTACAATGAGCAGTTCTTC
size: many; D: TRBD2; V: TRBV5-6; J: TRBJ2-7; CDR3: CASRGFGLAFEQYF; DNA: TGTGCCAGCAGAGGTTTTGGACTAGCGTTCGAGCAGTACTTC
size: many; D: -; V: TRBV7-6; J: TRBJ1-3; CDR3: CASSLAGPPSGNTIYF; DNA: TGTGCCAGCAGCCTCGCAGGGCCCCCCTCTGGAAACACCATATATTTT
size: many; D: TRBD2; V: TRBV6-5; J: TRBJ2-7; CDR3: CASSYSLGGEQYF; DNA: TGTGCCAGCAGTTATAGCTTGGGGGGGGAGCAGTACTTC
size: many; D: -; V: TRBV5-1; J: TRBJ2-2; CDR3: CASSFSEAGELFF; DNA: TGCGCCAGCAGCTTTTCTGAAGCCGGGGAGCTGTTTTTT
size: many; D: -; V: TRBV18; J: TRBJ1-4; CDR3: CASRDQSEKLFF; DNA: TGTGCCAGCCGGGACCAATCTGAAAAACTGTTTTTT
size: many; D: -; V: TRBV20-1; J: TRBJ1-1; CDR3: CSASGPPVPEAFF; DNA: TGCAGTGCCTCAGGGCCGCCCGTCCCTGAAGCTTTCTTT
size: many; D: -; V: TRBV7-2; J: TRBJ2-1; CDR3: CASSLWSLAQNNEQFF; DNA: TGTGCCAGCAGCTTATGGAGTCTAGCACAGAACAATGAGCAGTTCTTC
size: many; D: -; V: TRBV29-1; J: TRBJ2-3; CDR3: CSVGQSDTQYF; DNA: TGCAGCGTGGGGCAATCAGATACGCAGTATTTT
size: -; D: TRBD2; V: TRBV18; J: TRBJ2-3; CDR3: CASSPYTGTSGRVDKQYF; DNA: TGTGCCAGCTCACCGTATACCGGGACTAGCGGGAGAGTAGATAAGCAGTATTTT
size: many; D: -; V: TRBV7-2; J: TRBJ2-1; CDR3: CASSSGGTSSYNEQFF; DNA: TGTGCCAGCAGCTCTGGGGGGACAAGCTCCTACAATGAGCAGTTCTTC